This T cell receptor (beta chain) is from a study of graft-versus-host responses after intestinal transplantation. At the level of the study: Transplant types were multivisceral, liver-intestinal, or isolated intestinal.

Study-level results: Early after transplant, HvG clones declined as circulating GvH clones peaked. Graft-versus-host to host-versus-graft clonal ratios in allografts were high in patients with graft-donor T cell macrochimerism. Recipient marrow showed GvH clones, some seen first in ileum or blood.

This clone was seen a handful of times. Its antigen is undetermined. Germline V CDR1 and CDR2: SGHTA, FQGNSA. Between the trimmed V and J ends, which lost 4 bases and 0 bases, there was a span of 12 bases. The CDR3 totals 16 residues. Only in-frame clones appear in the TCRdb table, and some are missing; sequencing was by immunoSEQ multiplex PCR. The sample includes 90,000 to 130,000 clones, roughly 92% of them seen just once. The chain couples TRBV7-2 to TRBJ2-2; D may match TRBD1 or TRBD2 (6 bases each). The TCR was taken from a human donor who was the organ donor for an intestinal transplant. Material: unstimulated CD4+ T cells sorted from spleen or lymph node cells, obtained before transplant. Here the CDR3 reads CASSSRGATNTGELFF. CDR3 in DNA: TGTGCCAGCAGCTCTAGGGGGGCCACGAACACCGGGGAGCTGTTTTTT.